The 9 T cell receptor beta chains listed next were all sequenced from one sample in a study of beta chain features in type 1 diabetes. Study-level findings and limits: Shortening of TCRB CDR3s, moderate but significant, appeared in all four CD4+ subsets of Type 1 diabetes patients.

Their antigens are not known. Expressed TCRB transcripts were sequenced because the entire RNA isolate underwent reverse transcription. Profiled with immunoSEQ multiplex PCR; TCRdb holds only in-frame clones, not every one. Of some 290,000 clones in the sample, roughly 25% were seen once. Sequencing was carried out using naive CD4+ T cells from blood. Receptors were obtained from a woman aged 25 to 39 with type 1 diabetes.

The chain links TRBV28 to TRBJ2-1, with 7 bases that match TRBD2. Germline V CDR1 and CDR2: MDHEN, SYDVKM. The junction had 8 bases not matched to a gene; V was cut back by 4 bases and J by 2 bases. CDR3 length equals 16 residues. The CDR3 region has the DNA TGTGCCAGCAGTTCGGCGGGCGGGAGTCCCTACAATGAGCAGTTCTTC. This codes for CASSSAGGSPYNEQFF.

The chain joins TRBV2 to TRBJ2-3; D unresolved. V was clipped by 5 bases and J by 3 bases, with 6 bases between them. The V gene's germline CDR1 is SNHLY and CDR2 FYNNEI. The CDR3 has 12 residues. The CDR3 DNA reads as TGTGCCAGCAGTCTAAGAACAGATACGCAGTATTTT. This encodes CASSLRTDTQYF.

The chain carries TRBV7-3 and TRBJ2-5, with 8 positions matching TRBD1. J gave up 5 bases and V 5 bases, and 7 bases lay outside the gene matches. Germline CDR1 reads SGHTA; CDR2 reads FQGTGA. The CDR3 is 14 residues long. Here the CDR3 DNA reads TGTGCCAGCAGCGCCGGACAGGGCGGCGAGACCCAGTACTTC. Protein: CASSAGQGGETQYF.

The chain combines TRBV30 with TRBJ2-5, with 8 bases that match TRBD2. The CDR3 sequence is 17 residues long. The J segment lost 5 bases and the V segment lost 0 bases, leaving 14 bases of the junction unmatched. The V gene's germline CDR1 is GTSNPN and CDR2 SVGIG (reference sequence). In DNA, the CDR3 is TGTGCCTGGAGTGTAGCGCGGGTCGGGAGGGCCCGGGAGACCCAGTACTTC. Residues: CAWSVARVGRARETQYF.

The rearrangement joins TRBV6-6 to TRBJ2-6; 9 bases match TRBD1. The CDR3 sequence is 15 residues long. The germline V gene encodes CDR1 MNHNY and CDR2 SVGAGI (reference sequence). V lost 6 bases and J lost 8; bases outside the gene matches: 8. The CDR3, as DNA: TGTGCCAGCAGCCTTAGACAGGGGGAAACCAACGTCCTGACTTTC. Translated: CASSLRQGETNVLTF.

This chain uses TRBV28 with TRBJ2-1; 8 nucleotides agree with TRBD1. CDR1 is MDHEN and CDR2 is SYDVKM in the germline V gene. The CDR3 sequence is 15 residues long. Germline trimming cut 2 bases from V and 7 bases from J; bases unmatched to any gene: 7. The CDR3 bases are TGTGCCAGCAGTTTAGGAGGACAGGGTGGAAATGAGCAGTTCTTC. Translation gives CASSLGGQGGNEQFF.

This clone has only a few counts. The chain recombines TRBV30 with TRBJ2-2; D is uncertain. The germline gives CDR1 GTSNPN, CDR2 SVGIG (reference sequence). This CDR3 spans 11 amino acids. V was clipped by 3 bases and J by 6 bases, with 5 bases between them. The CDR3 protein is CAWSGSGELFF. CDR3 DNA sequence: TGTGCCTGGAGCGGGTCCGGGGAGCTGTTTTTT.

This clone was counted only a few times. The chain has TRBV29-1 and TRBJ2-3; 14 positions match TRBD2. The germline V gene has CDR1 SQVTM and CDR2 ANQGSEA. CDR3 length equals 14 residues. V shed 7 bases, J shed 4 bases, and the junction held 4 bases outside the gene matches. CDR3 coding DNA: TGCAGCGGCTCGGGACTAGCGGGAGCAGATACGCAGTATTTT. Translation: CSGSGLAGADTQYF.

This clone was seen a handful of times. CDR3 sequence: CASSTAPTEPYEQYF. The CDR3 DNA reads as TGTGCCAGCAGCACAGCCCCGACAGAACCCTACGAGCAGTACTTC. V and J are TRBV21-1 and TRBJ2-7; TRBD1, the D gene given by the table, was not confirmed from the DNA. TRBV21-1 is shown as a pseudogene. This CDR3 has 15 residues.